This T cell receptor (beta chain) was profiled in a study of identical twins' blood T cells. Study at large: Roughly 50 million reads came from about twelve libraries, six alpha, six beta.

Note on this clonotype: Its antigen is as yet unknown.

V lost 0 bases and J lost 1; bases outside the gene matches: 2. CDR3 length equals 16 residues. Germline loops: CDR1 MNHNS, CDR2 SASEGT. Whole-study findings and limits: Twins reportedly had markedly more similar V usage than unrelated donors, even among out-of-frame TCRbeta clonotypes. Twin similarity might stem from environmental factors, not only genetics.

Sample barcodes were added at both library ends during cDNA synthesis. TCRdb redid the calling of the 5' RACE reads with MiXCR, one entry per CDR3 protein. The data hold 350,000 to 450,000 distinct CDR3 sequences, with under 30% observed a single time. What was sequenced was PBMCs. The chain recombines TRBV6-1 with TRBJ2-5; 10 positions match TRBD2. The clonotype comes from a woman aged 18-55 years in good health. The CDR3 nucleotides read TGTGCCAGCAGTGAAGCTAGCGGGAGGACCCAAGAGACCCAGTACTTC. Translated, it gives CASSEASGRTQETQYF.